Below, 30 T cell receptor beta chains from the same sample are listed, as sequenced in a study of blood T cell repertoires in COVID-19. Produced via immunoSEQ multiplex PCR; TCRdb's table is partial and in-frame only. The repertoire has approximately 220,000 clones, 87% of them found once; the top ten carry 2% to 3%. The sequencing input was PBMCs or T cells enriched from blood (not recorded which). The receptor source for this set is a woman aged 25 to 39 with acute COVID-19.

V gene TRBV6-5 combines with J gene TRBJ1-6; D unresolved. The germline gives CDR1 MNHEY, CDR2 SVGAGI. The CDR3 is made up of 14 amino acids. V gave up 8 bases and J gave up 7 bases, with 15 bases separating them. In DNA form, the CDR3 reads TGTGCCAGCTTATCGGGAAGTAAGAATTCACCCCTCCACTTT. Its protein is CASLSGSKNSPLHF.

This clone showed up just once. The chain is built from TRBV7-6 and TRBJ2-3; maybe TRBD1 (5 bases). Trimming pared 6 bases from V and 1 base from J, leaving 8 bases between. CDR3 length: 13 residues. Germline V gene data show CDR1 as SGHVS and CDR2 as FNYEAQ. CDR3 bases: TGTGCCAGCAGGCAGACAGGCACAGATACGCAGTATTTT. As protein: CASRQTGTDTQYF.

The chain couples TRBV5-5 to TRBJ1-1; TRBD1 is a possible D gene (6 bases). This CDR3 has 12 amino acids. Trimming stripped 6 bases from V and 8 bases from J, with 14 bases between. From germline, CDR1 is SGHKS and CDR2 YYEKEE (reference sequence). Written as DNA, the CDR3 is TGTGCCAGCACCCTCGCCGGGACAGAAGCTTTCTTT. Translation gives CASTLAGTEAFF.

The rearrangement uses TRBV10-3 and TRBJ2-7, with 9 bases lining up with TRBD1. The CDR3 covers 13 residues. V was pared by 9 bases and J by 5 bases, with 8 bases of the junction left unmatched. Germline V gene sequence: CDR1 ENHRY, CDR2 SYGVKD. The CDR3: CAIHGTGFDEQYF. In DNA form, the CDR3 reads TGTGCCATTCATGGGACAGGGTTCGACGAGCAGTACTTC.

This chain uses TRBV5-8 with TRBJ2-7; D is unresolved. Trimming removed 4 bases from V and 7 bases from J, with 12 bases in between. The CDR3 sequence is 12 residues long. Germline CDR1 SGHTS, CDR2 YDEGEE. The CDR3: CASSPRGREQYF. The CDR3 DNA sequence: TGTGCCAGCAGCCCGAGAGGTAGAGAGCAGTACTTC.

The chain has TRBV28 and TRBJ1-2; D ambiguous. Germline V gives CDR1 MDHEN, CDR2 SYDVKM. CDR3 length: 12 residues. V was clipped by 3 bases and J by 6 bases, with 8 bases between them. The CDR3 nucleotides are TGTGCCAGCAGTTTGGGGAGAGATGGCTACACCTTC. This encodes CASSLGRDGYTF.

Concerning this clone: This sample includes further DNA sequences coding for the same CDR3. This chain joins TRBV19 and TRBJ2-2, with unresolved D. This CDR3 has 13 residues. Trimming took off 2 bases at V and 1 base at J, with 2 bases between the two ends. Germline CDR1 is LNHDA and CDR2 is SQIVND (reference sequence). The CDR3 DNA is TGTGCCAGTAGTATACAGAACACCGGGGAGCTGTTTTTT. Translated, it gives CASSIQNTGELFF. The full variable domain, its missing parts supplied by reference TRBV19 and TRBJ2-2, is DGGITQSPKYLFRKEGQNVTLSCEQNLNHDAMYWYRQDPGQGLRLIYYSQIVNDFQKGDIAEGYSVSREKKESFPLTVTSAQKNPTAFYLCASSIQNTGELFFGEGSRLTVL.

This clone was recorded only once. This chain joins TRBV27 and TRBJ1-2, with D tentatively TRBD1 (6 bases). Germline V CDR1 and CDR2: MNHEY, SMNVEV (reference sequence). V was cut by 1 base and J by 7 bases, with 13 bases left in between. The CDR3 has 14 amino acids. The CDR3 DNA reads TGTGCCAGCAGTTTATGGCACCAGGGGCCTGGCTACACCTTC. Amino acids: CASSLWHQGPGYTF.

CDR3 amino acids: CASSAGATMGAKNIQYF. The CDR3 DNA reads TGTGCCAGCAGCGCGGGAGCAACAATGGGGGCCAAAAACATTCAGTACTTC. The rearrangement links TRBV9 to TRBJ2-4; maybe TRBD2 (6 bases). V was cut by 3 bases and J by 1 base, with 17 bases left in between. From germline, CDR1 is SGDLS and CDR2 YYNGEE. The CDR3 is made up of 17 amino acids.

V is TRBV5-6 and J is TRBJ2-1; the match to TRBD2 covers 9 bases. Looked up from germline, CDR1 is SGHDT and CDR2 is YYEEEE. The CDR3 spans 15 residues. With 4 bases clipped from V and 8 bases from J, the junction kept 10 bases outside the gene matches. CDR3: CASSPLAGGPHEQFF. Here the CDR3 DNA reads TGTGCCAGCAGCCCTCTGGCGGGGGGGCCCCATGAGCAGTTCTTC. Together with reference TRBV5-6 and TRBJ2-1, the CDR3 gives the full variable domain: DAGVTQSPTHLIKTRGQQVTLRCSPKSGHDTVSWYQQALGQGPQFIFQYYEEEERQRGNFPDRFSGHQFPNYSSELNVNALLLGDSALYLCASSPLAGGPHEQFFGPGTRLTVL.

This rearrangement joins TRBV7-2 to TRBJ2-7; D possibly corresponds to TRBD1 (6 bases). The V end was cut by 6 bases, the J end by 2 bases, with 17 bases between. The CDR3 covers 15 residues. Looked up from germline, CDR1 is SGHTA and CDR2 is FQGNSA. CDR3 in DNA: TGTGCCAGCAGTCGAGACCTGGGACAAGCCTACGAGCAGTACTTC. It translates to CASSRDLGQAYEQYF.

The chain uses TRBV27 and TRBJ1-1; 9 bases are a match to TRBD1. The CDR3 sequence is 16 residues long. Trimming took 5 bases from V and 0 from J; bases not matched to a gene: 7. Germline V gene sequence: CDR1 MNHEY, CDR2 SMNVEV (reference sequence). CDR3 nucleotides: TGTGCCAGCAGTATTCACAGGGGGCGCATGAACACTGAAGCTTTCTTT. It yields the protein CASSIHRGRMNTEAFF.

The CDR3 sequence is CASRSEDTQYF. In DNA form, the CDR3 reads TGCGCCAGCCGGTCTGAGGATACGCAGTATTTT. The chain is built from TRBV10-1 and TRBJ2-3; unclear D gene. This CDR3 contains 11 residues. The V and J ends lost 8 bases and 6 bases respectively, with 9 bases between them. Germline V gene data show CDR1 as WNHNN and CDR2 as SYGVQD (reference sequence).

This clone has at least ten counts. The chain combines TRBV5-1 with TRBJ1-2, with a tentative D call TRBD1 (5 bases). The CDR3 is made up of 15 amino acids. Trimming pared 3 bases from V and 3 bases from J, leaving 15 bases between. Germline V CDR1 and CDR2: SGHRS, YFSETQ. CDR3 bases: TGCGCCAGCAGCTGGAGCCTTCAGGGTGACTATGGCTACACCTTC. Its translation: CASSWSLQGDYGYTF.

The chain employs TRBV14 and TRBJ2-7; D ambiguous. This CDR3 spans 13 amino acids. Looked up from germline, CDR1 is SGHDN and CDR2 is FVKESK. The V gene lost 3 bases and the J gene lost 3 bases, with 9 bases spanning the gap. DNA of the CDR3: TGTGCCAGCAGCCACCTAGGTATCTACGAGCAGTACTTC. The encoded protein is CASSHLGIYEQYF.

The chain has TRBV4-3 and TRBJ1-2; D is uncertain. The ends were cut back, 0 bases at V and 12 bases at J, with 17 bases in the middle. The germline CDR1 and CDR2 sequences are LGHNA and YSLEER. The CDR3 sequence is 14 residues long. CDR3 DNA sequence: TGCGCCAGCAGCCAAGAGAGGGAAATTCTAGGTAACACCTTC. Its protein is CASSQEREILGNTF.

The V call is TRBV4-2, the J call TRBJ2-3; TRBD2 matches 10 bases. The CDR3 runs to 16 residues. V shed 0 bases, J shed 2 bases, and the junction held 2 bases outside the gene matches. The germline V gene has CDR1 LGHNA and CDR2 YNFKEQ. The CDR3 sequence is CASSQEGTSDTDTQYF. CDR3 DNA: TGTGCCAGCAGCCAAGAGGGGACTAGCGACACAGATACGCAGTATTTT.

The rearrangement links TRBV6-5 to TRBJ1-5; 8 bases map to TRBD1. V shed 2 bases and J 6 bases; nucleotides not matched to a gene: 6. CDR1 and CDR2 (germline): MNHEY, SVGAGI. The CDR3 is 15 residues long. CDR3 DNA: TGTGCCAGCAGTTACCCCAGTGACAGGGGTCAGCCCCAGCATTTT. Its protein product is CASSYPSDRGQPQHF.

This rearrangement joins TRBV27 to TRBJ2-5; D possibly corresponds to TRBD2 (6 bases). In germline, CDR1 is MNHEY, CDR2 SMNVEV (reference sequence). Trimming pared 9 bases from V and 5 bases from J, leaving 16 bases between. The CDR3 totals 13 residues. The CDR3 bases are TGTGCCAGTTGGGACGGGGGTTGGGAGACCCAGTACTTC. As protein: CASWDGGWETQYF.

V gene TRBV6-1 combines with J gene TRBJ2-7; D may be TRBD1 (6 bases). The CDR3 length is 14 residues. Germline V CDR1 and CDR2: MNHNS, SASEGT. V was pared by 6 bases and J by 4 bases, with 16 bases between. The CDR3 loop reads CASRNLQGVYEQYF. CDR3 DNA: TGTGCCAGCAGGAACTTACAGGGAGTATACGAGCAGTACTTC.

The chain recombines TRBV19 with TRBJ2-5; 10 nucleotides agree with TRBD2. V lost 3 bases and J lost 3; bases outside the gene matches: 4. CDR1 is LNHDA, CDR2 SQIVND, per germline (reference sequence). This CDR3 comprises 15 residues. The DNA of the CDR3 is TGTGCCAGTAGTATGGTAGCGGGGGGAAAAGAGACCCAGTACTTC. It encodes CASSMVAGGKETQYF.

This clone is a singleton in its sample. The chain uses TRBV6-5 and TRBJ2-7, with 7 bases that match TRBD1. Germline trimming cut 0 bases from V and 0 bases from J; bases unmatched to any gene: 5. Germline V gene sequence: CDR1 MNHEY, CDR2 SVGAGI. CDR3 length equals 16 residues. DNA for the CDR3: TGTGCCAGCAGTTACTCCGTGGGACAGAGCTCCTACGAGCAGTACTTC. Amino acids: CASSYSVGQSSYEQYF.

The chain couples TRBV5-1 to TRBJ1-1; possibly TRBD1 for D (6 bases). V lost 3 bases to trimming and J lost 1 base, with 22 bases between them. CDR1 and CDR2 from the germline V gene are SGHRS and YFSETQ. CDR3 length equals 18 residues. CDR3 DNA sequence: TGCGCCAGCAGCTCAGCTTACTTCCGGGACAAACAGAACACTGAAGCTTTCTTT. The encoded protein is CASSSAYFRDKQNTEAFF.

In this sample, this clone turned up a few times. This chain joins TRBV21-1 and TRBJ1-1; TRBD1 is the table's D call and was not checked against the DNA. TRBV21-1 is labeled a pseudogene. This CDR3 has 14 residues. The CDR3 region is CASRNRAGNTEAFF. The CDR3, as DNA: TGTGCCAGCAGGAACAGGGCGGGGAACACTGAAGCTTTCTTT.

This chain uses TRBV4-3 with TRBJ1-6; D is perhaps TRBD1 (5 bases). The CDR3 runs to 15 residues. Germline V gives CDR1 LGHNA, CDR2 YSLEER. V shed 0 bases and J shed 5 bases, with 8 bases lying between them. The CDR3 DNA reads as TGCGCCAGCAGCCAAGACCCAGGGAATAATTCACCCCTCCACTTT. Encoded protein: CASSQDPGNNSPLHF.

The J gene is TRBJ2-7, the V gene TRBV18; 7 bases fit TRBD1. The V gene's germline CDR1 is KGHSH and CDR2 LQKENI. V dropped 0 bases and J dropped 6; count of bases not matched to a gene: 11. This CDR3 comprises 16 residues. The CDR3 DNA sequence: TGTGCCAGCTCACCACCGATAAGGGACAGAGCGTTCGAGCAGTACTTC. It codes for CASSPPIRDRAFEQYF.

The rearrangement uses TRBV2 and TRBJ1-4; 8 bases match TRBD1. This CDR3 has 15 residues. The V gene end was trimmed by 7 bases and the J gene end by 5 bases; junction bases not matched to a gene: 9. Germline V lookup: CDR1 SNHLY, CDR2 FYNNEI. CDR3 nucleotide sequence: TGTGCCAGCATTTACGGGGACAGGCCGAATGAAAAACTGTTTTTT. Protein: CASIYGDRPNEKLFF.

The chain's CDR3 is CASTPAGDQGAAFF. The CDR3 nucleotides are TGTGCCAGCACCCCCGCAGGGGACCAGGGTGCAGCTTTCTTT. The chain is built from TRBV25-1 and TRBJ1-1; D is possibly TRBD1 (6 bases). The V and J ends lost 7 bases and 10 bases respectively, with 22 bases between them. This CDR3 has 14 residues. The germline V gene has CDR1 MGHDK and CDR2 SYGVNS.

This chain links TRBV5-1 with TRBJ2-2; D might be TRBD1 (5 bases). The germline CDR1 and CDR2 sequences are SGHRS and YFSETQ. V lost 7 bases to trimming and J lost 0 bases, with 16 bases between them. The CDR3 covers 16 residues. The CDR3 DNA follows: TGCGCCAGCGCGGATGGAGACAGCGCGAACACCGGGGAGCTGTTTTTT. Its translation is CASADGDSANTGELFF.

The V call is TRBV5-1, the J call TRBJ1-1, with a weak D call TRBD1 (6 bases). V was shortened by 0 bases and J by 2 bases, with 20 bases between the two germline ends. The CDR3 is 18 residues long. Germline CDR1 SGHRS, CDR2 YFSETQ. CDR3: CASSLDVDSDGGNTEAFF. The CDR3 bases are TGCGCCAGCAGCTTGGATGTGGATAGTGATGGGGGCAACACTGAAGCTTTCTTT.